These 28 T cell receptor beta chains came from one sample sequenced in a study of shared clonotypes between healthy human individuals. The repertoire was sequenced with immunoSEQ multiplex PCR; TCRdb's copy has only in-frame clones and lacks some. The sample carries about 480,000 clones, about three quarters recorded once. The specimen was PBMCs. Receptors were obtained from a woman between 35 and 50 years old in good health. Some clones in this sample may be carry-over from other donors' samples.

V gene TRBV5-1 combines with J gene TRBJ2-2; unclear D gene. This CDR3 comprises 16 residues. CDR1 and CDR2 from the germline V gene are SGHRS and YFSETQ. V was pared by 4 bases and J by 1 base, with 14 bases between. DNA of the CDR3: TGCGCCAGCAGCCCGAACCAGCCGAGGAACACCGGGGAGCTGTTTTTT. This gives the protein CASSPNQPRNTGELFF.

J is TRBJ2-5 and V is TRBV5-1; 9 bases align to TRBD1. Germline V gene lookup returns CDR1 SGHRS and CDR2 YFSETQ. V shed 7 bases, J shed 3 bases, and the junction held 4 bases outside the gene matches. This CDR3 has 13 residues. The CDR3 region has the DNA TGCGCCAGCCAAGGGACAGGGAAAGAGACCCAGTACTTC. Protein product: CASQGTGKETQYF.

The sample holds many counts of this clone. The chain has TRBV19 and TRBJ1-1, with TRBD1 identical over 8 bases. The V segment lost 6 bases and the J segment 2 bases; nucleotides outside the gene matches: 2. Per germline, CDR1 LNHDA and CDR2 SQIVND (reference sequence). The CDR3 is 13 amino acids. CDR3 residues: CASSDRGNTEAFF. The CDR3 DNA sequence: TGTGCCAGTAGCGACAGGGGCAACACTGAAGCTTTCTTT.

The V call is TRBV6-5, the J call TRBJ2-7, with 8 bases identical to TRBD1. The ends lost 6 bases at V and 5 bases at J; junction bases unmatched: 6. The V gene's germline CDR1 is MNHEY and CDR2 SVGAGI. The CDR3 is 13 amino acids. CDR3 nucleotide sequence: TGTGCCAGCAGCCGGACAGGGCGGAACGAGCAGTACTTC. It yields the protein CASSRTGRNEQYF.

V usage is TRBV19 and J usage is TRBJ1-1, with D unclear. Germline assignment: CDR1 LNHDA and CDR2 SQIVND (reference sequence). Deletions cut 6 bases from V and 1 base from J, with 9 bases between. This CDR3 spans 13 amino acids. The CDR3 DNA follows: TGTGCCAGTAGGTCTAAGGGGAACACTGAAGCTTTCTTT. It codes for CASRSKGNTEAFF.

The gene calls are TRBV7-7 and TRBJ2-7, with D tentatively TRBD2 (5 bases). The CDR3 spans 13 residues. Germline assignment: CDR1 SSHAT and CDR2 FNYEAQ (reference sequence). The V and J ends lost 7 bases and 2 bases respectively, with 12 bases between them. The CDR3 sequence is CASKIGGTYEQYF. The DNA for the CDR3 is TGTGCCAGCAAGATTGGAGGAACCTACGAGCAGTACTTC. Supplemented by reference TRBV7-7 and TRBJ2-7, the full variable domain reads GAGVSQSPRYKVTKRGQDVTLRCDPISSHATLYWYQQALGQGPEFLTYFNYEAQPDKSGLPSDRFSAERPEGSISTLTIQRTEQRDSAMYRCASKIGGTYEQYFGPGTRLTVT.

The V and J genes are TRBV27 and TRBJ1-3, with 9 bases matching TRBD1. Trimming at V came to 7 bases and at J to 4 bases, leaving 23 bases not matched to a gene. The CDR3 totals 20 residues. CDR1 and CDR2 (germline): MNHEY, SMNVEV (reference sequence). As DNA, the CDR3 is TGTGCCAGCAACCACCCCCCGGGACAGGGAAGTCTCTTTCGGGGAAACACCATATATTTT. Protein sequence: CASNHPPGQGSLFRGNTIYF.

The chain joins TRBV7-2 to TRBJ1-3; maybe TRBD1 (6 bases). The germline CDR1 and CDR2 sequences are SGHTA and FQGNSA. V lost 5 bases and J 0 bases, leaving 11 bases between the germline ends. The CDR3 is made up of 15 amino acids. The CDR3 region has the DNA TGTGCCAGCAGCCCGGGGGCACCCTCTGGAAACACCATATATTTT. Residues: CASSPGAPSGNTIYF. Supplemented by reference TRBV7-2 and TRBJ1-3, the full variable domain reads GAGVSQSPSNKVTEKGKDVELRCDPISGHTALYWYRQSLGQGLEFLIYFQGNSAPDKSGLPSDRFSAERTGGSVSTLTIQRTQQEDSAVYLCASSPGAPSGNTIYFGEGSWLTVV.

As DNA, the CDR3 is TGTGCCATCAGTGAGTCGATTCTCGCAGGGGAAAGGCACACCGGGGAGCTGTTTTTT. Protein: CAISESILAGERHTGELFF. The chain is built from TRBV10-3 and TRBJ2-2; tentative D call: TRBD1 (6 bases). The V and J ends lost 0 bases and 3 bases respectively, with 20 bases between them. The CDR3 spans 19 residues. Germline loops: CDR1 ENHRY, CDR2 SYGVKD.

The genes are TRBV10-3 and TRBJ2-3; no reliable D call. From germline, CDR1 is ENHRY and CDR2 SYGVKD. The CDR3 spans 14 residues. V shed 0 bases and J shed 4 bases, with 8 bases lying between them. CDR3 sequence (DNA): TGTGCCATCAGTGAGTCCGAAGGTGCAGATACGCAGTATTTT. Its protein is CAISESEGADTQYF.

This clone was seen a handful of times. The chain has TRBV29-1 and TRBJ2-6, with D possibly matching TRBD1 (6 bases). Deletions cut 4 bases from V and 0 bases from J, with 7 bases between. Germline V gives CDR1 SQVTM, CDR2 ANQGSEA. The CDR3 consists of 14 residues. CDR3 DNA sequence: TGCAGCGTTGGACAGGACTCTGGGGCCAACGTCCTGACTTTC. It translates to CSVGQDSGANVLTF. The full variable domain, completed using reference TRBV29-1 and TRBJ2-6, is SAVISQKPSRDICQRGTSLTIQCQVDSQVTMMFWYRQQPGQSLTLIATANQGSEATYESGFVIDKFPISRPNLTFSTLTVSNMSPEDSSIYLCSVGQDSGANVLTFGAGSRLTVL.

This clone has just one count. The V gene is TRBV19, the J gene TRBJ2-2; no reliable D call. The CDR3 is 13 amino acids. CDR1 and CDR2 from the germline V gene are LNHDA and SQIVND (reference sequence). Trimming pared 10 bases from V and 0 bases from J, leaving 9 bases between. The CDR3 is CATIIPNTGELFF. CDR3 nucleotide sequence: TGTGCCACAATTATCCCGAACACCGGGGAGCTGTTTTTT. The full variable domain, completed using reference TRBV19 and TRBJ2-2, is DGGITQSPKYLFRKEGQNVTLSCEQNLNHDAMYWYRQDPGQGLRLIYYSQIVNDFQKGDIAEGYSVSREKKESFPLTVTSAQKNPTAFYLCATIIPNTGELFFGEGSRLTVL.

The chain combines TRBV18 with TRBJ2-5, with D tentatively TRBD2 (5 bases). The germline gives CDR1 KGHSH, CDR2 LQKENI. Trimming shortened V by 3 bases and J by 5 bases, and 13 bases separated the two germline ends. The CDR3 length is 14 residues. In DNA form, the CDR3 reads TGTGCCAGCTCACCGGACTCCGGGCCTGAGACCCAGTACTTC. This sequence encodes CASSPDSGPETQYF.

This clone occurred a few times. The genes are TRBV13 and TRBJ2-6; 8 bases match TRBD1. The CDR3 contains 19 residues. Losses at the gene ends were 4 bases for V and 3 bases for J; bases not matched to a gene: 14. The V gene's germline CDR1 is PRHDT and CDR2 FYEKMQ (reference sequence). In nucleotides, the CDR3 is TGTGCCAGCAGCTCATGGACAGGGTTCGGTTTGATTGGGGCCAACGTCCTGACTTTC. It yields the protein CASSSWTGFGLIGANVLTF.

This chain joins TRBV5-6 and TRBJ2-3, with D tentatively TRBD2 (6 bases). CDR3 length: 13 residues. V gave up 3 bases and J gave up 3 bases, with 8 bases separating them. Germline loops: CDR1 SGHDT, CDR2 YYEEEE. CDR3 residues: CASSSRGTDTQYF. The CDR3 DNA follows: TGTGCCAGCAGCTCTCGGGGGACAGATACGCAGTATTTT. The full variable domain, in which reference TRBV5-6 and TRBJ2-3 provide the parts outside the CDR3, is DAGVTQSPTHLIKTRGQQVTLRCSPKSGHDTVSWYQQALGQGPQFIFQYYEEEERQRGNFPDRFSGHQFPNYSSELNVNALLLGDSALYLCASSSRGTDTQYFGPGTRLTVL.

J is TRBJ2-1 and V is TRBV19; no definite D call. This CDR3 has 14 amino acids. Between the trimmed V and J ends, which lost 5 bases and 0 bases, there was a span of 8 bases. Germline V gene lookup returns CDR1 LNHDA and CDR2 SQIVND (reference sequence). CDR3: CASSLRNSYNEQFF. CDR3 DNA sequence: TGTGCCAGTAGTTTGCGGAACTCCTACAATGAGCAGTTCTTC.

This clone has only a few counts. V is TRBV5-1 and J is TRBJ2-1, with 9 positions matching TRBD2. The V gene end was trimmed by 0 bases and the J gene end by 4 bases; junction bases not matched to a gene: 2. The germline CDR1 and CDR2 sequences are SGHRS and YFSETQ. The CDR3 spans 15 residues. The chain's CDR3 is CASSLGSGSYNEQFF. The DNA of the CDR3 is TGCGCCAGCAGCTTGGGTAGCGGGAGTTACAATGAGCAGTTCTTC.

The V gene is TRBV10-2, the J gene TRBJ2-2; a possible D gene is TRBD2 (5 bases). The germline V gene encodes CDR1 WSHSY and CDR2 SAAADI. This CDR3 comprises 13 residues. Trimming left V 6 bases short and J 6 bases short, with 11 bases between. The CDR3 sequence: CASRPGLSGELFF. In nucleotides, the CDR3 is TGCGCCAGCAGACCCGGACTCTCCGGGGAGCTGTTTTTT.

This sequence joins TRBV30 and TRBJ2-3, with 9 nucleotides matching TRBD2. Germline loops: CDR1 GTSNPN, CDR2 SVGIG (reference sequence). The V gene end was trimmed by 1 base and the J gene end by 4 bases; junction bases not matched to a gene: 3. The CDR3 covers 14 residues. DNA of the CDR3: TGTGCCTGGAGTGATAGCGGGAGTGCAGATACGCAGTATTTT. Its protein is CAWSDSGSADTQYF.

Note on this clone: The sample contains more than one DNA sequence encoding this CDR3. The V and J genes are TRBV30 and TRBJ2-1; the match to TRBD2 covers 7 bases. CDR1 is GTSNPN and CDR2 is SVGIG in the germline V gene (reference sequence). This CDR3 is 15 amino acids long. Trimming removed 3 bases from V and 4 bases from J; junction bases left unmatched: 9. CDR3 bases: TGTGCCTGGAGATGGGGGGGGAGAGGATACAATGAGCAGTTCTTC. Protein product: CAWRWGGRGYNEQFF.

Concerning this clone itself: A single base separates this from a much larger clone, so it may be a read error. Other DNA sequences in the sample encode the same CDR3. CDR3 nucleotides: TGCAGCGTGGACAGGGGGGGAACGGCTTTCTTT. Translating gives CSVDRGGTAFF. The chain recombines TRBV29-1 with TRBJ1-1; 10 bases fit TRBD1. This CDR3 has 11 residues. V trimming: 6 bases; J trimming: 11 bases; junction bases outside the gene matches: 6. Germline CDR1 is SQVTM and CDR2 is ANQGSEA.

The chain couples TRBV5-1 to TRBJ2-3; TRBD2 agrees at 10 bases. Trimming removed 0 bases from V and 8 bases from J; junction bases left unmatched: 0. Germline values: CDR1 SGHRS, CDR2 YFSETQ. There are 13 residues in the CDR3. DNA of the CDR3: TGCGCCAGCAGCTTGGGGACTAGCGGTACGCAGTATTTT. Translating it yields CASSLGTSGTQYF.

The CDR3 here is CATRGGTGNSPLHF. DNA for the CDR3: TGTGCCACCCGAGGTGGGACAGGCAATTCACCCCTCCACTTT. The chain uses TRBV27 and TRBJ1-6; TRBD1 matches at 8 bases. V was pared by 10 bases and J by 7 bases, with 9 bases of the junction left unmatched. From germline, CDR1 is MNHEY and CDR2 SMNVEV (reference sequence). The CDR3 covers 14 residues.

Comments on this clone: Since a much larger clone is just one base distant, this may be a read error. The chain has TRBV7-9 and TRBJ1-1, with TRBD1 as a possible D gene (5 bases). Trimming left V 5 bases short and J 1 base short, with 8 bases between. CDR1 SEHNR and CDR2 FQNEAQ come from the germline V gene (reference sequence). This CDR3 comprises 13 residues. This CDR3 reads CASSPGQNTEAFF. In nucleotides, the CDR3 is TGTGCCAGCAGCCCAGGACAGAACACTGAAGCTTTCTTT.

The rearrangement links TRBV7-9 to TRBJ2-7; 8 bases line up with TRBD2. The CDR3 loop spans 14 amino acids. Germline V CDR1 and CDR2: SEHNR, FQNEAQ (reference sequence). The junction had 8 bases not matched to a gene; V was cut back by 9 bases and J by 1 base. CDR3 loop: CASESGSLSYEQYF. The CDR3 DNA reads TGTGCCAGTGAGAGCGGGAGCCTATCCTACGAGCAGTACTTC.

The chain carries TRBV21-1 and TRBJ1-1. TRBV21-1 is labeled a pseudogene. The CDR3 contains 13 residues. As DNA, the CDR3 is TGTGCCGCCCCGGGGGGCTTGAACACTGAAGCTTTCTTT. Encoded protein: CAAPGGLNTEAFF.

This clone was seen a single time. The chain employs TRBV12-5 and TRBJ2-1, with D perhaps TRBD2 (6 bases). V was shortened by 0 bases and J by 0 bases, with 15 bases between the two germline ends. The CDR3 totals 18 residues. Looked up from germline, CDR1 is LGHNT and CDR2 is FRNRAP. This CDR3 reads CASGLVFLRGSSYNEQFF. CDR3 in DNA: TGTGCTAGTGGTTTGGTATTTTTGCGGGGAAGCTCCTACAATGAGCAGTTCTTC.

The rearrangement joins TRBV5-4 to TRBJ2-3; 9 nucleotides agree with TRBD1. V lost 4 bases and J lost 1; bases outside the gene matches: 4. CDR3 length: 15 amino acids. Germline V lookup: CDR1 SGHNT, CDR2 YYREEE (reference sequence). The CDR3 reads CASSPRTGGTDTQYF. The CDR3 DNA follows: TGTGCCAGCAGCCCCCGGACAGGGGGCACAGATACGCAGTATTTT.